The clone carrying this T cell receptor (beta chain) was picked up a small number of times. Its antigen remains unknown. Sequenced by immunoSEQ multiplex PCR; TCRdb stores in-frame clones only, minus some. This sample has about 46,000 clones, with around 94% found just once. These data are taken from a study of a mutant IDH1 vaccine in newly diagnosed glioma. Study overall: Vaccine dosing followed radiotherapy by 4-6 weeks, or accompanied temozolomide cycles. Held at week 35, visit V12 was the safety follow-up, and visit V13 followed at week 47.

Germline CDR1 is MNHNS and CDR2 is SASEGT. The CDR3 runs to 15 residues. V was clipped by 7 bases and J by 6 bases; unmatched bases: 10. Time point noted: week 35, safety follow-up. Doses of 300 ug of mutant IDH1 20-mer peptide were given with topical imiquimod. The sequence derives from a man aged 50-59 years with glioma. This chain connects TRBV6-1 to TRBJ2-4; 9 bases line up with TRBD1. This sample comprised PBMCs, obtained from a glioma patient whose treatment included an IDH1 peptide vaccine. This CDR3 reads CASTGPDRGVNIQYF. CDR3 DNA sequence: TGTGCCAGCACCGGACCTGACAGGGGGGTAAACATTCAGTACTTC.